The 12 T cell receptor beta chains below were found in one sample sequenced in a study of cytomegalovirus exposure and HLA in healthy donors. The PCR had 60 Vbeta and 13 Jbeta primers. The method was immunoSEQ multiplex PCR; TCRdb's version includes in-frame clones alone and lacks a portion of them. Here the sample spans about 150,000 clones, around 84% being singletons. Sequences were obtained from PBMCs. These receptors were collected from a middle-aged man in good health and CMV-seropositive.

The genes are TRBV7-2 and TRBJ2-6; D may be TRBD2 (6 bases). In germline, CDR1 is SGHTA, CDR2 FQGNSA. The CDR3 totals 18 residues. Trimming pared 7 bases from V and 4 bases from J, leaving 23 bases between. The CDR3 loop reads CASTVAALGGRGANVLTF. Here the CDR3 DNA reads TGTGCCAGCACTGTAGCGGCCCTTGGAGGGAGAGGGGCCAACGTCCTGACTTTC.

This clone was observed a few times. V is TRBV9 and J is TRBJ1-4, with 8 positions matching TRBD1. Germline trimming cut 1 base from V and 8 bases from J; bases unmatched to any gene: 4. Per germline, CDR1 SGDLS and CDR2 YYNGEE. The CDR3 covers 14 residues. The CDR3 reads CASSVQGAEEKLFF. The CDR3 nucleotides read TGTGCCAGCAGCGTACAGGGGGCGGAAGAAAAACTGTTTTTT.

The chain has TRBV7-2 and TRBJ1-3; D is possibly TRBD1 (5 bases). The CDR3 is 15 residues long. With 0 bases removed from V and 3 bases from J, the gap between germline ends came to 9 bases. The V gene's germline CDR1 is SGHTA and CDR2 FQGNSA. The CDR3 DNA sequence: TGTGCCAGCAGCTTAGCTCCCAGGGTTGGAAACACCATATATTTT. Amino acids: CASSLAPRVGNTIYF.

The chain combines TRBV4-1 with TRBJ2-3; tentative D call: TRBD2 (6 bases). Germline lookup yields CDR1 MGHRA and CDR2 YSYEKL. The CDR3 contains 16 residues. The V end lost 3 bases, the J end lost 0 bases, and 13 bases lay between the germline ends. The CDR3, as DNA: TGCGCCAGCAGCCACCCGAAGGGGACTAGCACAGATACGCAGTATTTT. Translating it yields CASSHPKGTSTDTQYF.

This rearrangement joins TRBV7-8 to TRBJ1-5; 8 bases are shared with TRBD1. The V gene's germline CDR1 is SGHVS and CDR2 FQNEAQ. With 4 bases clipped from V and 6 bases from J, the junction kept 11 bases outside the gene matches. CDR3 length equals 16 residues. CDR3 bases: TGTGCCAGCAGCTACCGCACGGACAGGGAGGGTCAGCCCCAGCATTTT. Translated, it gives CASSYRTDREGQPQHF. Combining the CDR3 with reference TRBV7-8 and TRBJ1-5 gives the whole variable domain GAGVSQSPRYKVAKRGQDVALRCDPISGHVSLFWYQQALGQGPEFLTYFQNEAQLDKSGLPSDRFFAERPEGSVSTLKIQRTQQEDSAVYLCASSYRTDREGQPQHFGDGTRLSIL.

The V and J genes are TRBV10-1 and TRBJ2-1; 12 positions agree with TRBD2. The CDR3 length is 17 residues. The trim removed 4 bases at V and 1 base at J, leaving 5 bases unmatched. Germline CDR1 reads WNHNN; CDR2 reads SYGVQD (reference sequence). CDR3 sequence (DNA): TGCGCCAGCAGTGCTAGCGGGAGGGCCTTGTCCTACAATGAGCAGTTCTTC. As protein: CASSASGRALSYNEQFF.

The chain combines TRBV6-5 with TRBJ2-5, with 11 bases fitting TRBD1. Germline loops: CDR1 MNHEY, CDR2 SVGAGI. The CDR3 spans 15 residues. The V segment lost 6 bases and the J segment 6 bases; nucleotides outside the gene matches: 9. CDR3 sequence reads: CASSPGTGGRKTQYF. The DNA for the CDR3 is TGTGCCAGCAGCCCAGGGACAGGGGGAAGGAAGACCCAGTACTTC.

The chain employs TRBV11-2 and TRBJ2-1, with 11 bases fitting TRBD2. Germline-derived CDR1 and CDR2 are SGHAT and FQNNGV. Trimming at V came to 5 bases and at J to 5 bases, leaving 5 bases not matched to a gene. The CDR3 spans 15 residues. The CDR3 nucleotides read TGTGCCAGCAGCCTGGGACTAGCGGCCAACAATGAGCAGTTCTTC. This sequence encodes CASSLGLAANNEQFF.

The J gene is TRBJ2-7, the V gene TRBV4-1; unclear D gene. Per the germline V gene, CDR1 is MGHRA and CDR2 is YSYEKL. V lost 2 bases to trimming and J lost 0 bases, with 8 bases between them. The CDR3 is 14 residues long. CDR3 sequence reads: CASSQSMSSYEQYF. DNA of the CDR3: TGCGCCAGCAGCCAATCCATGAGCTCCTACGAGCAGTACTTC.

J is TRBJ1-1 and V is TRBV5-5; D gene uncertain. Per germline, CDR1 SGHKS and CDR2 YYEKEE (reference sequence). V was shortened by 4 bases and J by 5 bases, with 15 bases between the two germline ends. This CDR3 is 14 amino acids long. CDR3 sequence (DNA): TGTGCCAGCAGCCCGTGGAAGGGAGGGACTGAAGCTTTCTTT. Translating it yields CASSPWKGGTEAFF.

J is TRBJ2-3 and V is TRBV19, with D perhaps TRBD1 (5 bases). Looked up from germline, CDR1 is LNHDA and CDR2 is SQIVND (reference sequence). V was trimmed by 7 bases and J by 11 bases, leaving 19 bases between them. The CDR3 spans 13 residues. CDR3: CASTSNGAEQQYF. DNA of the CDR3: TGTGCCAGTACCTCTAATGGGGCGGAGCAGCAGTATTTT.

This rearrangement joins TRBV25-1 to TRBJ2-3; tentative D call: TRBD2 (6 bases). Per the germline V gene, CDR1 is MGHDK and CDR2 is SYGVNS. The germline V and J ends were trimmed by 4 bases and 5 bases, with 19 bases remaining between them. CDR3 length equals 16 residues. The CDR3 bases are TGTGCCAGCAGTGTAGGGAACGGCGGGGCCCAAGATACGCAGTATTTT. This encodes CASSVGNGGAQDTQYF.